Each of the 21 T cell receptor beta chains below was sequenced from the same sample in a study of vaccination effects on CD4 cells after COVID-19. Their antigen targets remain unknown. Method: immunoSEQ multiplex PCR; TCRdb's copy keeps in-frame clones and lacks some. The repertoire has nearly 30,000 clones, over 70% of them found once; the top ten carry around 15%. Expansion with viral peptide pools was applied to antigen-specific CD4+ T cells by the ViraFEST assay prior to sequencing. An approximately 10-day culture period preceded the isolation of CD4+ T cells. The vaccine given was either BNT162b2 or mRNA-1273, in two doses. The starting material was CD4+ T cells from PBMCs cultured with HCoV-229E spike peptides, obtained after COVID-19 vaccination. The receptors shown here come from a human donor who received a COVID-19 vaccine.

This clone has more than one count but fewer than ten. The chain carries TRBV5-1 and TRBJ2-3, with 12 bases identical to TRBD1. Germline CDR1 and CDR2: SGHRS and YFSETQ. The CDR3 has 15 residues. J lost 7 bases, V lost 0 bases, and 3 bases had no gene match. The CDR3, as DNA: TGCGCCAGCAGCTTGGAGGGGACAGGGGGCTATACGCAGTATTTT. It is translated as CASSLEGTGGYTQYF.

The rearrangement uses TRBV6-5 and TRBJ2-5; no firm D call. Germline V gives CDR1 MNHEY, CDR2 SVGAGI. The ends were cut back, 0 bases at V and 1 base at J, with 12 bases in the middle. This CDR3 contains 16 residues. The CDR3 protein is CASSYSYQVFQETQYF. DNA of the CDR3: TGTGCCAGCAGTTACTCGTATCAGGTTTTCCAAGAGACCCAGTACTTC.

The gene calls are TRBV5-1 and TRBJ1-1, with 7 positions matching TRBD1. The CDR3 runs 14 residues. Per germline, CDR1 SGHRS and CDR2 YFSETQ. J was trimmed by 2 bases and V by 4 bases; bases with no gene match: 5. The CDR3 sequence: CASSRQGDNTEAFF. The CDR3 coding sequence is TGCGCCAGCAGCAGACAGGGTGATAACACTGAAGCTTTCTTT.

The chain combines TRBV12-3 or TRBV12-4 with TRBJ2-7; weak D call: TRBD1 (8 bases). Trimming removed 5 bases at V and 5 bases at J, with 10 bases between. CDR3 length equals 12 residues. The CDR3 sequence: CASSTGGDEQYF. DNA of the CDR3: TGTGCCAGCAGTACAGGGGGGGACGAGCAGTACTTC.

The chain recombines TRBV3-1 (or the pseudogene TRBV3-2) with TRBJ2-1; possibly TRBD2 for D (6 bases). This CDR3 has 12 residues. V was cut by 6 bases and J by 4 bases, with 7 bases left in between. Germline loops: CDR1 LGHDT, CDR2 YNNKEL (reference sequence). The CDR3, as DNA: TGTGCCAGCAGAGGAGGGTACAATGAGCAGTTCTTC. Translating it yields CASRGGYNEQFF.

The CDR3 loop is CASSLAGTDTQYF. The CDR3 coding sequence is TGCGCCAGCAGCTTGGCCGGGACAGATACGCAGTATTTT. V usage is TRBV5-1 and J usage is TRBJ2-3, with D hard to call. This CDR3 comprises 13 residues. Germline-derived CDR1 and CDR2 are SGHRS and YFSETQ. V lost 0 bases and J 3 bases, leaving 5 bases between the germline ends.

The J gene is TRBJ1-5, the V gene TRBV30; D is unclear. This CDR3 comprises 14 residues. The germline V and J ends were trimmed by 0 bases and 2 bases, with 8 bases remaining between them. Per germline, CDR1 GTSNPN and CDR2 SVGIG (reference sequence). The DNA of the CDR3 is TGTGCCTGGAGTGTAGGTGGGGGCAATCAGCCCCAGCATTTT. Translated: CAWSVGGGNQPQHF.

The V and J genes are TRBV6-1 and TRBJ1-1; D is unclear. CDR3 length: 14 residues. Trimming removed 3 bases at V and 4 bases at J, with 12 bases between. Germline V lookup: CDR1 MNHNS, CDR2 SASEGT. The CDR3 region is CASSELGMGTEAFF. As DNA, the CDR3 is TGTGCCAGCAGTGAGCTGGGGATGGGCACTGAAGCTTTCTTT.

The rearrangement uses TRBV6-2 or TRBV6-3 and TRBJ2-5; D possibly matches TRBD1 or TRBD2 (5 bases each). The CDR3 is 13 residues long. Germline CDR1 is MNHEY and CDR2 is SVGEGT. Trimming shortened V by 2 bases and J by 2 bases, and 6 bases separated the two germline ends. CDR3 nucleotides: TGTGCCAGCAGTTACGGGACGCAAGAGACCCAGTACTTC. Its translation is CASSYGTQETQYF.

The chain carries TRBV5-1 and TRBJ2-3, with 9 bases aligning to TRBD1. Looked up from germline, CDR1 is SGHRS and CDR2 is YFSETQ. The CDR3 contains 14 residues. The junction had 5 bases not matched to a gene; V was cut back by 4 bases and J by 5 bases. The CDR3 is CASSIGQGRDTQYF. The CDR3 nucleotides are TGCGCCAGCAGCATAGGACAGGGGCGAGATACGCAGTATTTT.

This clone came up once. CDR3 sequence: CASSVGGPTDTQYF. The CDR3 DNA reads TGTGCCAGCAGCGTAGGGGGCCCCACAGATACGCAGTATTTT. The chain uses TRBV9 and TRBJ2-3, with D tentatively TRBD1 (5 bases). With 0 bases removed from V and 2 bases from J, the gap between germline ends came to 7 bases. CDR3 length: 14 amino acids. CDR1 and CDR2 from the germline V gene are SGDLS and YYNGEE.

The chain links TRBV5-1 to TRBJ2-7; no definite D call. Germline CDR1 is SGHRS and CDR2 is YFSETQ. CDR3 length: 15 residues. V lost 1 base and J 0 bases, leaving 11 bases between the germline ends. The CDR3 sequence: CASSLNLQSSYEQYF. CDR3 DNA sequence: TGCGCCAGCAGCTTGAACCTACAGAGCTCCTACGAGCAGTACTTC.

The chain couples TRBV27 to TRBJ1-1; D is ambiguous. Trimming pared 6 bases from V and 0 bases from J, leaving 11 bases between. Looked up from germline, CDR1 is MNHEY and CDR2 is SMNVEV (reference sequence). CDR3 length equals 14 residues. CDR3 in DNA: TGTGCCAGCAGGGATTTTGACATGAACACTGAAGCTTTCTTT. It translates to CASRDFDMNTEAFF.

The chain uses TRBV5-3 and TRBJ2-2, with 12 bases fitting TRBD2. TRBV5-3 is an ORF; its function is uncertain. The CDR3 contains 17 residues. With 3 bases clipped from V and 8 bases from J, the junction kept 11 bases outside the gene matches. The CDR3 sequence: CARSWRGLAGCMGELFF. The CDR3 DNA reads as TGTGCCAGAAGCTGGCGTGGACTAGCGGGATGTATGGGGGAGCTGTTTTTT.

The V call is TRBV7-2, the J call TRBJ2-3, with D perhaps matching TRBD1 or TRBD2 (7 bases each). Germline CDR1 reads SGHTA; CDR2 reads FQGNSA. This CDR3 has 15 residues. V dropped 4 bases and J dropped 1 base, with 12 bases sitting between them. The CDR3 sequence is CASSSTGRGTDTQYF. The DNA of the CDR3 is TGTGCCAGCAGCTCGACAGGGAGGGGCACAGATACGCAGTATTTT.

This clone was recorded only once. V gene TRBV19 combines with J gene TRBJ1-1; 8 bases match TRBD1. The CDR3 runs to 15 residues. CDR1 LNHDA and CDR2 SQIVND come from the germline V gene (reference sequence). The V and J ends lost 7 bases and 1 base, in that order; junction bases with no gene match: 8. The CDR3, as DNA: TGTGCCAGTATCGCGGACAGGGTTAGGAACACTGAAGCTTTCTTT. Translating gives CASIADRVRNTEAFF.

This chain links TRBV19 with TRBJ2-2; 7 nucleotides align to TRBD1. With 6 bases clipped from V and 0 bases from J, the junction kept 4 bases outside the gene matches. CDR1 and CDR2 (germline): LNHDA, SQIVND (reference sequence). The CDR3 spans 15 residues. The DNA of the CDR3 is TGTGCCAGTAGAAGGGACAGTGCGAACACCGGGGAGCTGTTTTTT. It translates to CASRRDSANTGELFF.

J is TRBJ1-1 and V is TRBV6-5; D is ambiguous. This CDR3 is 12 amino acids long. Germline CDR1 is MNHEY and CDR2 is SVGAGI. Trimming removed 2 bases at V and 6 bases at J, with 7 bases between. Here the CDR3 DNA reads TGTGCCAGCAGTTACGATTTGTCTGAAGCTTTCTTT. Protein sequence: CASSYDLSEAFF.

V gene TRBV27 combines with J gene TRBJ1-5; D remains ambiguous. With 2 bases removed from V and 6 bases from J, the gap between germline ends came to 8 bases. This CDR3 region has 13 residues. CDR1 is MNHEY, CDR2 SMNVEV, per germline (reference sequence). The CDR3: CASSLRRGQPQHF. DNA for the CDR3: TGTGCCAGCAGTTTAAGGCGGGGTCAGCCCCAGCATTTT.

This sequence joins TRBV6-1 and TRBJ2-1; D not certain. Germline lookup yields CDR1 MNHNS and CDR2 SASEGT. The CDR3 length is 15 residues. Trimming took 3 bases from V and 8 from J, leaving 17 bases between them. CDR3 sequence reads: CASSDGRNYKDEQFF. The DNA of the CDR3 is TGTGCCAGCAGTGACGGCAGAAACTACAAAGATGAGCAGTTCTTC.

This chain uses TRBV6-1 with TRBJ2-3; no clear D. V gave up 2 bases and J gave up 6 bases, with 9 bases separating them. Germline V gene sequence: CDR1 MNHNS, CDR2 SASEGT. This CDR3 comprises 13 residues. The CDR3 region is CASSESRLDTQYF. CDR3 nucleotide sequence: TGTGCCAGCAGTGAATCCCGGTTGGATACGCAGTATTTT.